This TCR beta chain was documented in a study of shared clonotypes between healthy human individuals. Study results and limitations: Sequencing depth was expected to affect clonotype sharing among donors. Richness estimates generally favored naive over memory subsets. Non-shared clonotypes had lower generation probabilities than clonotypes shared by all four sorted-subset donors.

Concerning this clone: Its antigen is as yet unknown.

V lost 1 base, J lost 8 bases, and 8 bases lay in between. From germline, CDR1 is LGHNA and CDR2 YNFKEQ. The CDR3 extends over 13 amino acids. CD45RO-negative, CCR7-positively selected cells formed the naive CD8 fraction, excluding terminally differentiated effector memory CD45RA+ cells. Repertoires were generated with immunoSEQ multiplex PCR, while TCRdb's copy carries only in-frame clones and drops some. In the table there are hundreds of thousands of clones, around 96% of which are singletons. This clonotype was sampled from a woman under 40 in good health. The rearrangement uses TRBV4-2 and TRBJ1-4; D gene unclear. The source material was naive CD8+ T cells sorted from blood. In DNA, the CDR3 is TGTGCCAGCAGCCAAGGAGGTCGGGAAAAACTGTTTTTT. Its translation is CASSQGGREKLFF.